This T cell receptor (beta chain) was observed in a study of cytomegalovirus exposure and HLA in healthy donors. The study, taken as a whole, reports: Many donors shared some public TCRs, even though most TCR sequences were rare. After further analysis at a later stage, around 17,000 TCR beta sequences were associated with HLA alleles at 0.05 false discovery rate.

CDR1 and CDR2 (germline): SGHDT, YYEEEE. CDR3 size: 13 residues. The V end lost 1 base, the J end lost 9 bases, and 11 bases lay between the germline ends. PCR amplification relied on 60 Vbeta primers (plus 13 Jbeta primers). Assay used: immunoSEQ multiplex PCR; TCRdb lists only in-frame clones, some missing. The repertoire has some 200,000 clones, roughly 80% of them found once; the top ten carry less than 4.5%. Concerning this clone: What it recognizes is unknown.

Sequencing input: PBMCs. The chain recombines TRBV5-6 with TRBJ2-1, with a tentative D call TRBD1 (5 bases). The TCR originated in a man aged 50 to 60 in good health and CMV-seronegative. The CDR3 protein is CASSLRQLLEQFF. The CDR3, as DNA: TGTGCCAGCAGCTTGCGACAGCTCCTTGAGCAGTTCTTC.